This passage covers 2 T cell receptor beta chains from one sample sequenced in a study of identical twins. MiXCR, applied by TCRdb to the 5' RACE reads, yields one record per CDR3 protein. The sample shows under 900,000 distinct CDR3 sequences, 18% of them seen only once. The data also belong to a second study, concerning T cells expressing NK-cell markers.

The sequenced sample consisted of PBMCs. The receptor set was obtained from a young woman in good health.

This clonotype came up a few times. The CDR3 spells CASSLGLRSTEAFF. In DNA, the CDR3 is TGTGCCAGCAGCTTAGGGCTCAGGAGCACTGAAGCTTTCTTT. The rearrangement uses TRBV7-8 and TRBJ1-1; D unresolved. Trimming removed 1 base from V and 4 bases from J, with 10 bases in between. Per germline, CDR1 SGHVS and CDR2 FQNEAQ. This CDR3 comprises 14 residues.

This clonotype was observed a handful of times. V and J are TRBV5-1 and TRBJ2-3; 10 bases match TRBD2. The CDR3 is made up of 18 amino acids. Germline lookup yields CDR1 SGHRS and CDR2 YFSETQ. V dropped 1 base and J dropped 3; count of bases not matched to a gene: 11. The CDR3 spells CASSLSHPSGSATDTQYF. The CDR3 region has the DNA TGCGCCAGCAGCTTGTCTCACCCTAGCGGGAGCGCGACAGATACGCAGTATTTT.